This entry features one TCR beta chain sequence. Its target is not known. These data are taken from a study of cytomegalovirus exposure and HLA in healthy donors. Study-wide points: Specificity for CMV antigens was confirmed in vitro for three of the CMV-associated chains. Several top significant clusters appeared, in a later analysis, to be linked to common viral pathogens.

60 Vbeta and 13 Jbeta primers were used in PCR. As processed by the authors: As a later analysis found, there were around 86 million unique TCR beta chains, of which roughly 11 million were shared. Assay: immunoSEQ multiplex PCR; the TCRdb copy retains only in-frame clones and omits some. That table is the source of V, J and clone size, and D and trimming were worked out from the DNA. The repertoire has some 180,000 clones, over 70% of them found once; the top ten carry approximately 1.4%. V shed 4 bases and J 7 bases; nucleotides not matched to a gene: 9. There are 15 residues in the CDR3. In germline, CDR1 is LNHDA, CDR2 SQIVND (reference sequence).

The clonotype originates from a man younger than 30 in good health and CMV-seronegative. The source material was PBMCs. This chain uses TRBV19 with TRBJ2-7; 11 nucleotides match TRBD1. The CDR3 sequence: CASSRDRGRREEQYF. In DNA form, the CDR3 reads TGTGCCAGTAGTAGGGACAGGGGGAGGCGTGAGGAGCAGTACTTC.